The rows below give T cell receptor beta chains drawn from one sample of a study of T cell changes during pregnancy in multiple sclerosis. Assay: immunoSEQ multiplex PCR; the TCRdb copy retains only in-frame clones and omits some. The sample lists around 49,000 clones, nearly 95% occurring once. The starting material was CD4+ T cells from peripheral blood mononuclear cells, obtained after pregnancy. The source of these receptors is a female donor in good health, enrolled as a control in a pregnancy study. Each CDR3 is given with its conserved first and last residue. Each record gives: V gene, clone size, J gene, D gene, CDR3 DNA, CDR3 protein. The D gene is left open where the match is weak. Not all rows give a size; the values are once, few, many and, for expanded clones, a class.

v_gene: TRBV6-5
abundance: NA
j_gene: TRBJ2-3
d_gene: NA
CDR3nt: TGTGCCAGCAGTTATGGGCTCGGCACAGATACGCAGTATTTT
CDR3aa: CASSYGLGTDTQYF

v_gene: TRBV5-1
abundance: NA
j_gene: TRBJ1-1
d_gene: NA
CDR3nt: TGCGCCAGCAGCCGCACAGAGAACACTGAAGCTTTCTTT
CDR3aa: CASSRTENTEAFF

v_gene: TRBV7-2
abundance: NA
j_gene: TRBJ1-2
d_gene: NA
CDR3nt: TGTGCCAGCAGCTTAGAGGGGTATGGCTACACCTTC
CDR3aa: CASSLEGYGYTF

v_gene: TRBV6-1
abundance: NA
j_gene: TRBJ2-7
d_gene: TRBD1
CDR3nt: TGTGCCAGCAACCCGGGACAGGGGGGGGAGCAGTACTTC
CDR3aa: CASNPGQGGEQYF

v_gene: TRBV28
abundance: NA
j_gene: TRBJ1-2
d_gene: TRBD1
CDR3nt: TGTGCCAGCAGTTTCCCCGGGACAGGGGGCCGAGGCTACACCTTC
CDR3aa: CASSFPGTGGRGYTF

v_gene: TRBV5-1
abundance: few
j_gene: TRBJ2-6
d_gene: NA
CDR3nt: TGCGCCAGCAGCTTGGGGTATAGTTCTGGGGCCAACGTCCTGACTTTC
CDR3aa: CASSLGYSSGANVLTF

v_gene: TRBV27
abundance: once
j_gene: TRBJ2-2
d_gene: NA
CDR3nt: TGTGCCACCTTTCGGGGATCCGGGGAGCTATTTTTT
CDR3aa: CATFRGSGELFF

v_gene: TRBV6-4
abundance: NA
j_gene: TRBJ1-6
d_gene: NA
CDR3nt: TGTGCCAGCAGTGAAGGGGGATTTGGTGGTCCCCTCCACTTT
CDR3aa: CASSEGGFGGPLHF

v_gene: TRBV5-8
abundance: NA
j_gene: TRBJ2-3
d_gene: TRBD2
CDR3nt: TGTGCCAGCAGCTTGGCCCGCCTAGCGGGAGGATATTCTAGCACAGATACGCAGTATTTT
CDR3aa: CASSLARLAGGYSSTDTQYF

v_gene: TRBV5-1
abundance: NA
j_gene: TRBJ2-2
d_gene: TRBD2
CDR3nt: TGCGCCAGCAGCTCCGGACTAGCGGTCTACACCGGGGAGCTGTTTTTT
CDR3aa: CASSSGLAVYTGELFF

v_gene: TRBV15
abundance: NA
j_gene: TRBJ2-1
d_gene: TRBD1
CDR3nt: TGTGCCACCAGCAGGGGGCCCGGGACAGGGTGGACGAATGAGCAGTTCTTC
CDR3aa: CATSRGPGTGWTNEQFF

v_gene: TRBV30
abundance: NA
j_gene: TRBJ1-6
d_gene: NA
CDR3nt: TGTGCCTGGAGTGTGGGTACAGGAATTGTTAGTTCACCCCTCCACTTT
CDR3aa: CAWSVGTGIVSSPLHF

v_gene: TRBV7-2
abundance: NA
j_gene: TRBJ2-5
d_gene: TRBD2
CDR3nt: TGTGCCAGCAGCCCGAGCGGGGACGAGAAGGAGACCCAGTACTTC
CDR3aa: CASSPSGDEKETQYF

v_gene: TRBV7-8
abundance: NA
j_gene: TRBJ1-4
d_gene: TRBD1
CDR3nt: TGTGCCAGCAGACTGGACAGGGCCGCCTCAACTAATGAAAAACTGTTTTTT
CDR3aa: CASRLDRAASTNEKLFF

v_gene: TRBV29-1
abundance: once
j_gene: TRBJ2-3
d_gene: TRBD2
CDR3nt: TGCAGCGTTGGCGGGGGTCTCCCCAGCACAGATACGCAGTATTTT
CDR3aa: CSVGGGLPSTDTQYF

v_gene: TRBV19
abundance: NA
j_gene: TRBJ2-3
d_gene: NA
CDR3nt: TGTGCCAGTAGTATCCAGCGATTGGCAGATACGCAGTATTTT
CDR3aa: CASSIQRLADTQYF

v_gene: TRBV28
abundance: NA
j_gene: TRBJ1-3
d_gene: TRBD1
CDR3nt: TGTGCCAGCAGGCAGGAGACAGGGAACTCTGGAAACACCATATATTTT
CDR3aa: CASRQETGNSGNTIYF

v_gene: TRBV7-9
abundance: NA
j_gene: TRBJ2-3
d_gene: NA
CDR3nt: TGTGCCAGCAGCTTAGACAGAGGCACAGATACGCAGTATTTT
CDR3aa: CASSLDRGTDTQYF

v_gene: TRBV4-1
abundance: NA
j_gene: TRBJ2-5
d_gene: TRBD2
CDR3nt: TGCGCCAGCAGCGGGGGACTAGCTGGTGTAGAGACCCAGTACTTC
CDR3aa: CASSGGLAGVETQYF

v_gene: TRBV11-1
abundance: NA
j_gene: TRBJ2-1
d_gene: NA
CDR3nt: TGTGCCAGCAGCCGCGACACTTTCTCCTACAATGAGCAGTTCTTC
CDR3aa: CASSRDTFSYNEQFF

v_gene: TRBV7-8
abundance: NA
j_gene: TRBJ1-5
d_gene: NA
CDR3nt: TGTGCCAGCAGCTTATGGGGGGACGGGCAGCCCCAGCATTTT
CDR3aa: CASSLWGDGQPQHF

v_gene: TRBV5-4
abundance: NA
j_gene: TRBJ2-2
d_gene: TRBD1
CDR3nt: TGTGCCAGCAGGCCGGGACAGGTCAACACCGGGGAGCTGTTTTTT
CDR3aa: CASRPGQVNTGELFF

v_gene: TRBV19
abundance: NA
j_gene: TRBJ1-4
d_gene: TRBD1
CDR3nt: TGTGCCAGTAGTCCGTGGACAGGTTATAATGAAAAACTGTTTTTT
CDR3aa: CASSPWTGYNEKLFF

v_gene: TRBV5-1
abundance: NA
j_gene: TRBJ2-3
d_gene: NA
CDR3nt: TGTGCCAGCAGCGACTACACAGATACGCAGTATTTT
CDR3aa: CASSDYTDTQYF

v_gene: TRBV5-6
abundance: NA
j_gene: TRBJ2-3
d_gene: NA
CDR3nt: TGTGCCAGCAGCCTACCCACGTTCTACACAGATACGCAGTATTTT
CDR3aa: CASSLPTFYTDTQYF

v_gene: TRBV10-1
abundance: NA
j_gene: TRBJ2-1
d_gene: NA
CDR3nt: TGCGCCAGCAGTGAGAAGGGGGAGGGGAGTAGGAATGAGCAGTTCTTC
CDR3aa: CASSEKGEGSRNEQFF

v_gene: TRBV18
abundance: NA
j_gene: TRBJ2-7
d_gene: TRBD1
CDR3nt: TGTGCCAGCTCAGAGGACAGGGCTCTTTGGGAGCAGTACTTC
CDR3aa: CASSEDRALWEQYF

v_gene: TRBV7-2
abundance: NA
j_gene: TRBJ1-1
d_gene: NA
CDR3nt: TGTGCCAGCAGCGGGTTCGGGGGCACTGAAGCTTTCTTT
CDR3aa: CASSGFGGTEAFF

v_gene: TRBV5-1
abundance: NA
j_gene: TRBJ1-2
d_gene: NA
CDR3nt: TGCGCCAGCAGGCGTACCACCGTCTGGGGCTACACCTTC
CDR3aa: CASRRTTVWGYTF

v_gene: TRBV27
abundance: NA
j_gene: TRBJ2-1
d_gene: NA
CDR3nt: TGTGCCAGCAGCCTCTACGGGGTGGAGTACAATGAGCAGTTCTTC
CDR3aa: CASSLYGVEYNEQFF

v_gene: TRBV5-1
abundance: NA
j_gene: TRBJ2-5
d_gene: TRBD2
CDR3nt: TGCGCCAGCAGCTTTGGACTAGCGGGAGGAGGGGAGACCCAGTACTTC
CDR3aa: CASSFGLAGGGETQYF

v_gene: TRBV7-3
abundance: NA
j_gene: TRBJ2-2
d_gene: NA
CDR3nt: TGTGCCAGCAGCCAGGGTGTGGCCGGGGAGCTGTTTTTT
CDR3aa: CASSQGVAGELFF

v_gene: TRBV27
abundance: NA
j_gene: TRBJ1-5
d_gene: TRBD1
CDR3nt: TGTGCCAGCAGTTATCTTCAGGGGGCGAATCAGCCCCAGCATTTT
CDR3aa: CASSYLQGANQPQHF

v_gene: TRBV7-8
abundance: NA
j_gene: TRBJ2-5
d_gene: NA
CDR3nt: TGTGCCAGCAGCTTAGGTCTCCGTCAAGAGACCCAGTACTTC
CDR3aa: CASSLGLRQETQYF

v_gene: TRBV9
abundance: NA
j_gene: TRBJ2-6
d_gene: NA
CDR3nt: TGTGCCAGCAGCTCCAGACAGCTCTCTGGGGCCAACGTCCTGACTTTC
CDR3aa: CASSSRQLSGANVLTF

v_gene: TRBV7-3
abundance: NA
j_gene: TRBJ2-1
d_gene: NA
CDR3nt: TGTGCCAGCAGCGTGGGGGCGCAGTCCTACAATGAGCAGTTCTTC
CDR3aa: CASSVGAQSYNEQFF

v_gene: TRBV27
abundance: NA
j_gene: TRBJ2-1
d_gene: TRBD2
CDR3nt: TGTGCCAGCAGTTCCCCGGGACTAGCAAACAATGAGCAGTTCTTC
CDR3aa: CASSSPGLANNEQFF

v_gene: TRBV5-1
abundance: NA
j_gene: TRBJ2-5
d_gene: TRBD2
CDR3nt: TGCGCCAGCAGCGCCCAACTAGCGGGGGAAGAGACCCAGTACTTC
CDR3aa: CASSAQLAGEETQYF

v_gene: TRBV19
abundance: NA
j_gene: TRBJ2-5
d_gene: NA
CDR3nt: TGTGCCAGTAGTATTGGGGCCGTGATACAAGAGACCCAGTACTTC
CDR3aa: CASSIGAVIQETQYF

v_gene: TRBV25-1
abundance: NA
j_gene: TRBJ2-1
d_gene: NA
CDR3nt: TGTGCCAGCAGTGGATACAGGTCCCCCTACAATGAGCAGTTCTTC
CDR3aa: CASSGYRSPYNEQFF

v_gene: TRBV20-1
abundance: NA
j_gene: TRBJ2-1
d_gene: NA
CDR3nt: TGCAGTGCCGGCCCTCGCGGGCAGTTCTTC
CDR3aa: CSAGPRGQFF

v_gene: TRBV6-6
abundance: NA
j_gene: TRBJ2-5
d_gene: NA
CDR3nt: TGTGCCAGCAGATGGCAGGGGAGAGAGACCCAGTACTTC
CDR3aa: CASRWQGRETQYF

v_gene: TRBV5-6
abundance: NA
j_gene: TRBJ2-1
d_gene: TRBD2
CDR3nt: TGTGCCAGCAGCCTAGGGACTAGCGGGCGGAATGAGCAGCTCTTC
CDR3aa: CASSLGTSGRNEQLF

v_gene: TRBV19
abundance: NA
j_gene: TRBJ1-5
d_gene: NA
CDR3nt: TGTGCCAGTAGTATCGGGGTTGATCAGCCCCAGCATTTT
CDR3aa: CASSIGVDQPQHF

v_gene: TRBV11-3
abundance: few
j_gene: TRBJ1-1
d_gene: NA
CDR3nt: TGTGCCAGCAGCAACGATGGCCAGGAAGCTTTCTTT
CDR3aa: CASSNDGQEAFF

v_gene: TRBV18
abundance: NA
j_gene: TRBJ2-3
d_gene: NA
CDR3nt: TGTGCCAGCTCACCAGCCACAGGGAAAGATACGCAGTATTTT
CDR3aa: CASSPATGKDTQYF

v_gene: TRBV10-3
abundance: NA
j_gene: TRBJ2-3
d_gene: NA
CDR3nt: TGTGCCTCGTTAAGGACTCCCTCCACAGATACGCAGTATTTT
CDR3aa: CASLRTPSTDTQYF

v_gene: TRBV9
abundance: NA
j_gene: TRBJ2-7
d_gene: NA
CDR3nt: TGTGCCAGCAGCGTAGCGACAGGAGAATACGAGCAGTACTTC
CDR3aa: CASSVATGEYEQYF

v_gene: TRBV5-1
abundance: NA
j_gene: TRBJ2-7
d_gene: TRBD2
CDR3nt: TGCGCCAGCAGCTTGAAGGCTAGCGGGCTTTCCTACGAGCAGTACTTC
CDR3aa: CASSLKASGLSYEQYF

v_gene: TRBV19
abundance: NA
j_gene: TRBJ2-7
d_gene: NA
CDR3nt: TGTGCCAGTAGTATTTTCGGCTACGAGCAGTACTTC
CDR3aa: CASSIFGYEQYF

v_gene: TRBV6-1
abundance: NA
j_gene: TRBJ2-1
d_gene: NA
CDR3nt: TGTGCCAGCAGTGACAGGGTTTCCAGCAAGCAGTTCTTC
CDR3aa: CASSDRVSSKQFF

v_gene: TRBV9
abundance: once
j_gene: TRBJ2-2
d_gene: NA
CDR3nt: TGTGCCAGCAGGGATGCGGGTGGGATCAACACCGGGGAGCTGTTTTTT
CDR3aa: CASRDAGGINTGELFF

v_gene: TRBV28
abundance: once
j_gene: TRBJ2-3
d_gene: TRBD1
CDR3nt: TGTGCCGGAAAGACAGGGGGCAGTGGCGATACGCAGTATTTT
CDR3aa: CAGKTGGSGDTQYF

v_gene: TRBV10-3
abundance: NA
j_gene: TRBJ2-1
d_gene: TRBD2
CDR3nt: TGTGCCATCAAGGGACTAGCGGCCTCCTACAATGAGCAGTTCTTC
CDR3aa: CAIKGLAASYNEQFF

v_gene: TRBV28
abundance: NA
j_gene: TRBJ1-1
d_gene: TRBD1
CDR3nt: TGTGCCAGCAGTTCCGCGGGACAGGGGGCATATGAAGCTTTCTTT
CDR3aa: CASSSAGQGAYEAFF

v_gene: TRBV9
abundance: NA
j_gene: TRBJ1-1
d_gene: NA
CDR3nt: TGTGCCAGCAGCGTATGGGCAGATATGAACACTGAAGCTTTCTTT
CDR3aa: CASSVWADMNTEAFF

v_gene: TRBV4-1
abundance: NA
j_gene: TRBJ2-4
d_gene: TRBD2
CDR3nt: TGCGCCAGCAGCCAGGGTTCCGGGGGGGGGCCCCTAAACATTCAGTACTTC
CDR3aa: CASSQGSGGGPLNIQYF